This is a list of T cell receptor beta chains from one sample in a study of memory B cells and T cells in multiple sclerosis. Libraries were prepared by immunoSEQ multiplex PCR; TCRdb keeps only in-frame clonotypes and omits some of them. The sample yields 25,000 to 35,000 clones, about 82% seen once. These receptors' targets are unknown. The sample consisted of PBMCs from blood kept in culture. Receptors were obtained from a human donor with multiple sclerosis. CDR3s include the opening cysteine and the closing phenylalanine or tryptophan. The order of the fields is J gene, V gene, D gene, CDR3 length, CDR3 protein, CDR3 DNA. The D gene is left open where the match is weak.

J: TRBJ2-1
V: TRBV10-3
D: TRBD1
length: 17
CDR3: CAISESAGTGLYNEQFF
DNA: TGTGCCATCAGTGAGTCTGCCGGGACAGGGCTATACAATGAGCAGTTCTTC

J: TRBJ2-6
V: TRBV5-1
D: -
length: 16
CDR3: CASSLGQFSGANVLTF
DNA: TGCGCCAGCAGCTTGGGGCAGTTCTCTGGGGCCAACGTCCTGACTTTC

J: TRBJ2-7
V: TRBV11-3
D: -
length: 12
CDR3: CASSGRSYEQYF
DNA: TGTGCCAGCAGCGGGCGGTCTTACGAGCAGTACTTC

J: TRBJ2-6
V: TRBV19
D: -
length: 16
CDR3: CASSIGFGSGANVLTF
DNA: TGTGCCAGTAGTATAGGATTCGGATCTGGGGCCAACGTCCTGACTTTC

J: TRBJ1-5
V: TRBV15
D: -
length: 17
CDR3: CATSRDKWDYSNQPQHF
DNA: TGTGCCACCAGCAGAGATAAGTGGGATTATAGCAATCAGCCCCAGCATTTT

J: TRBJ2-5
V: TRBV11-2
D: TRBD2
length: 15
CDR3: CASSKGAGGLETQYF
DNA: TGTGCCAGCAGCAAAGGAGCGGGGGGGCTAGAGACCCAGTACTTC

J: TRBJ2-7
V: TRBV27
D: TRBD2
length: 16
CDR3: CASSRHGSGGPYEQYF
DNA: TGTGCCAGCAGCCGGCACGGGAGCGGGGGCCCCTACGAGCAGTACTTC

J: TRBJ1-5
V: TRBV28
D: -
length: 14
CDR3: CASGGEGRNQPQHF
DNA: TGTGCCAGCGGGGGGGAGGGGCGAAATCAGCCCCAGCATTTT

J: TRBJ2-1
V: TRBV6-5
D: TRBD2
length: 15
CDR3: CASSPGLAGVFEQFF
DNA: TGTGCCAGCAGCCCCGGACTAGCGGGAGTCTTTGAGCAGTTCTTC

J: TRBJ2-3
V: TRBV4-1
D: -
length: 15
CDR3: CASSQTLGSTDTQYF
DNA: TGCGCCAGCAGCCAGACCCTGGGGTCCACAGATACGCAGTATTTT

J: TRBJ2-5
V: TRBV9
D: TRBD2
length: 13
CDR3: CASSATSAKTQYF
DNA: TGTGCCAGCAGCGCGACTAGCGCAAAGACCCAGTACTTC

J: TRBJ2-7
V: TRBV6-6
D: TRBD1
length: 12
CDR3: CAIAQGAYEQYF
DNA: TGTGCCATCGCACAGGGGGCGTACGAGCAGTACTTC

J: TRBJ2-1
V: TRBV7-6
D: TRBD2
length: 19
CDR3: CASSLGSLAGGESYNEQFF
DNA: TGTGCCAGCAGCTTAGGGTCGCTAGCGGGAGGGGAATCCTACAATGAGCAGTTCTTC

J: TRBJ2-7
V: TRBV29-1
D: TRBD1
length: 13
CDR3: CSVAGQGTYEQYF
DNA: TGCAGCGTTGCGGGACAGGGAACCTACGAGCAGTACTTC

J: TRBJ2-3
V: TRBV9
D: TRBD1
length: 16
CDR3: CASSDGTGGWRDTQYF
DNA: TGTGCCAGCAGCGACGGGACAGGGGGCTGGAGAGATACGCAGTATTTT

J: TRBJ1-4
V: TRBV4-1
D: -
length: 20
CDR3: CASSQGGSRVLFLANEKLFF
DNA: TGCGCCAGCAGCCAAGGGGGGTCCAGGGTCCTTTTTCTGGCTAATGAAAAACTGTTTTTT

J: TRBJ2-2
V: TRBV7-3
D: TRBD2
length: 14
CDR3: CASTHSGDTGELFF
DNA: TGTGCCAGCACCCACAGCGGGGATACCGGGGAGCTGTTTTTT

J: TRBJ2-1
V: TRBV19
D: TRBD2
length: 12
CDR3: CASMGGGHEQFF
DNA: TGTGCCAGTATGGGCGGGGGGCATGAGCAGTTCTTC

J: TRBJ1-1
V: TRBV14
D: -
length: 18
CDR3: CASSQGITPGRVDTEAFF
DNA: TGTGCCAGCAGCCAAGGTATTACCCCCGGCAGGGTTGACACTGAAGCTTTCTTT

J: TRBJ1-2
V: TRBV29-1
D: -
length: 9
CDR3: CSVDEGYTF
DNA: TGCAGCGTTGATGAGGGCTACACCTTC

J: TRBJ2-4
V: TRBV2
D: -
length: 14
CDR3: CATKEPGPKNIQYF
DNA: TGTGCCACCAAAGAGCCGGGGCCCAAAAACATTCAGTACTTC

J: TRBJ2-7
V: TRBV9
D: TRBD1
length: 14
CDR3: CASSAGGFDYEQYF
DNA: TGTGCCAGCAGCGCAGGGGGCTTTGACTACGAGCAGTACTTC

J: TRBJ1-2
V: TRBV10-3
D: TRBD1
length: 17
CDR3: CATEGDDDPTGDGGYTF
DNA: TGTGCCACGGAGGGGGACGACGACCCTACAGGGGACGGTGGCTACACCTTC